These 24 T cell receptor beta chains originate from one sample sequenced in a study of blood T cell repertoires in COVID-19. Only in-frame clones appear in the TCRdb table, and some are missing; sequencing was by immunoSEQ multiplex PCR. The sample carries roughly 69,000 clones, roughly four fifths recorded once. The sample comprised peripheral blood. The receptors stem from a human donor in a cohort sampled during active COVID-19.

The rearrangement joins TRBV5-1 to TRBJ2-2; no clear D gene. The V end was cut by 1 base, the J end by 1 base, with 5 bases between. Germline loops: CDR1 SGHRS, CDR2 YFSETQ. The CDR3 has 14 amino acids. The DNA of the CDR3 is TGCGCCAGCAGCTTGACAGAGAACACCGGGGAGCTGTTTTTT. Residues: CASSLTENTGELFF.

This clone was counted only a few times. The chain carries TRBV28 and TRBJ2-2; no reliable D call. The CDR3 runs to 13 residues. CDR1 is MDHEN and CDR2 is SYDVKM in the germline V gene. Trimming shortened V by 7 bases and J by 0 bases, and 6 bases separated the two germline ends. The CDR3 DNA reads as TGTGCCAGCATGCAGTCGAACACCGGGGAGCTGTTTTTT. Amino acids: CASMQSNTGELFF.

CDR3 DNA: TGTGCCAGCAGAGAAATGGACAGGGTGAGTGAAGCTTTCTTT. Its translation is CASREMDRVSEAFF. The chain carries TRBV6-6 and TRBJ1-1; 8 nucleotides line up with TRBD1. Losses at the gene ends were 6 bases for V and 7 bases for J; bases not matched to a gene: 10. This CDR3 has 14 amino acids. CDR1 MNHNY and CDR2 SVGAGI come from the germline V gene (reference sequence).

The chain joins TRBV23-1 to TRBJ1-1; D uncertain. TRBV23-1 is an open reading frame whose function is uncertain. The length of the CDR3 is 18 residues. The V gene lost 0 bases and the J gene lost 1 base, with 18 bases spanning the gap. The CDR3 spells CASSQSRNRRLTNTEAFF. The DNA for the CDR3 is TGCGCCAGCAGTCAATCGAGGAACCGCCGTCTTACGAACACTGAAGCTTTCTTT.

This clone has just a few counts. This chain connects TRBV7-2 to TRBJ2-3; TRBD2 matches at 8 bases. After removal of 2 bases from V and 0 bases from J, the junction contained 7 bases not matched to a gene. Germline V CDR1 and CDR2: SGHTA, FQGNSA. CDR3 length equals 17 residues. CDR3 loop: CASSLLFSGDSTDTQYF. Written as DNA, the CDR3 is TGTGCCAGCAGCTTACTCTTTAGCGGGGATAGCACAGATACGCAGTATTTT.

This chain joins TRBV5-6 and TRBJ2-7, with TRBD2 matching 12 bases. Germline V gives CDR1 SGHDT, CDR2 YYEEEE. The CDR3 contains 15 residues. Trimming at V came to 4 bases and at J to 2 bases, leaving 4 bases not matched to a gene. CDR3 protein: CASSRRLAGAYEQYF. In DNA form, the CDR3 reads TGTGCCAGCAGCCGAAGACTAGCGGGGGCCTACGAGCAGTACTTC.

This clone was observed a few times. J is TRBJ1-6 and V is TRBV30, with 7 bases that match TRBD1. The CDR3 spans 16 residues. With 2 bases clipped from V and 4 bases from J, the junction kept 8 bases outside the gene matches. Germline assignment: CDR1 GTSNPN and CDR2 SVGIG (reference sequence). The CDR3 coding sequence is TGTGCCTGGAGTAGGGACAGCCTCTCTTATAATTCACCCCTCCACTTT. This codes for CAWSRDSLSYNSPLHF.

The V call is TRBV19, the J call TRBJ1-6; D is uncertain. V was shortened by 2 bases and J by 5 bases, with 10 bases between the two germline ends. CDR3 length: 15 amino acids. CDR1 and CDR2 (germline): LNHDA, SQIVND (reference sequence). The CDR3 region has the DNA TGTGCCAGTAGTATAATGCACAGAGATAATTCACCCCTCCACTTT. This sequence encodes CASSIMHRDNSPLHF.

The chain links TRBV14 to TRBJ2-2; the D is unclear. This CDR3 has 14 residues. Germline CDR1 SGHDN, CDR2 FVKESK. Trimming removed 1 base from V and 3 bases from J, with 6 bases in between. The CDR3 protein is CASSQVQYTGELFF. The CDR3 bases are TGTGCCAGCAGCCAAGTCCAGTACACCGGGGAGCTGTTTTTT.

The gene calls are TRBV27 and TRBJ1-1; D remains ambiguous. The V gene lost 5 bases and the J gene lost 4 bases, with 17 bases spanning the gap. Germline CDR1 MNHEY, CDR2 SMNVEV (reference sequence). This CDR3 spans 15 amino acids. Here the CDR3 DNA reads TGTGCCAGCAGTCCGAGCCCCAAGCCGGGCACTGAAGCTTTCTTT. This gives the protein CASSPSPKPGTEAFF.

The chain carries TRBV3-1 (or the pseudogene TRBV3-2) and TRBJ1-1, with a weak D call TRBD1 (6 bases). V lost 2 bases and J lost 4, with 11 bases in between. Germline V gives CDR1 LGHDT, CDR2 YNNKEL (reference sequence). The CDR3 has 14 residues. DNA for the CDR3: TGTGCCAGCAGCCAAAACAGGGTATCCACTGAAGCTTTCTTT. Translating gives CASSQNRVSTEAFF.

The rearrangement joins TRBV6-5 to TRBJ2-7, with D possibly TRBD1 on 6 matching bases. Germline CDR1 and CDR2: MNHEY and SVGAGI. This CDR3 region has 12 residues. Trimming left V 2 bases short and J 7 bases short, with 9 bases between. The CDR3 DNA sequence: TGTGCCAGCAGTTACGTCCAGGGGGAGCAGTACTTC. The encoded protein is CASSYVQGEQYF.

Points on this clone: The same CDR3 arises from other DNA sequences in this sample as well. The chain employs TRBV5-4 and TRBJ2-3; D call uncertain. The CDR3 extends over 14 amino acids. The V gene lost 0 bases and the J gene lost 3 bases, with 8 bases spanning the gap. Germline CDR1 reads SGHNT; CDR2 reads YYREEE (reference sequence). The DNA for the CDR3 is TGTGCCAGCAGCTTGGCTTTAGCAACAGATACGCAGTATTTT. Amino acid sequence: CASSLALATDTQYF.

The CDR3 region has the DNA TGTGCCAGCAGCGATTCATGGACAGGGAACACCGGGGAGCTGTTTTTT. Amino acid sequence: CASSDSWTGNTGELFF. The chain recombines TRBV25-1 with TRBJ2-2, with 7 bases identical to TRBD1. Looked up from germline, CDR1 is MGHDK and CDR2 is SYGVNS. This CDR3 is built from 16 residues. The V and J ends lost 6 bases and 1 base, in that order; junction bases with no gene match: 8.

The genes are TRBV19 and TRBJ1-2; 9 nucleotides align to TRBD1. The CDR3 runs 13 residues. Trimming removed 10 bases from V and 7 bases from J; junction bases left unmatched: 10. CDR1 and CDR2 (germline): LNHDA, SQIVND (reference sequence). The CDR3: CATQRGQGLGYTF. The CDR3 region has the DNA TGTGCCACCCAAAGGGGACAGGGCCTTGGCTACACCTTC.

The chain recombines TRBV28 with TRBJ1-2; 8 bases are a match to TRBD1. Germline CDR1 reads MDHEN; CDR2 reads SYDVKM. CDR3 length: 13 amino acids. V dropped 8 bases and J dropped 6; count of bases not matched to a gene: 8. CDR3 DNA sequence: TGTGCCAGCCGAGGGGACAGGTCGAATGGCTACACCTTC. Translating gives CASRGDRSNGYTF.

CDR3 sequence reads: CASTQLAGANEKLFF. In nucleotides, the CDR3 is TGTGCCAGCACTCAACTAGCGGGGGCTAATGAAAAACTGTTTTTT. The chain recombines TRBV6-5 with TRBJ1-4; TRBD1 is a possible D gene (5 bases). From germline, CDR1 is MNHEY and CDR2 SVGAGI. There are 15 residues in the CDR3. V was pared by 7 bases and J by 3 bases, with 15 bases between.

This rearrangement joins TRBV6-1 to TRBJ2-7; tentatively, D is TRBD1 (5 bases). The CDR3 length is 14 residues. V gave up 0 bases and J gave up 3 bases, with 9 bases separating them. CDR1 is MNHNS, CDR2 SASEGT, per germline. CDR3 sequence: CASSEAGAGYEQYF. The CDR3 DNA reads as TGTGCCAGCAGTGAAGCTGGGGCAGGCTACGAGCAGTACTTC.

This clone was observed a handful of times. The chain is built from TRBV27 and TRBJ2-1; possible D gene TRBD2, 7 bases. The CDR3 runs 17 residues. CDR1 is MNHEY, CDR2 SMNVEV, per germline (reference sequence). Trimming pared 8 bases from V and 8 bases from J, leaving 28 bases between. CDR3 loop: CASRSEVDWGGRDEQFF. The DNA of the CDR3 is TGTGCCAGCCGTTCTGAGGTCGATTGGGGGGGCCGAGATGAGCAGTTCTTC.

The chain has TRBV11-1 and TRBJ2-1; TRBD2 matches at 11 bases. The germline V gene has CDR1 SGHAT and CDR2 FQDESV (reference sequence). The CDR3 is made up of 15 amino acids. V gave up 5 bases and J gave up 4 bases; unmatched junction bases: 4. The chain's CDR3 is CASSPTSGSYNEQFF. DNA of the CDR3: TGTGCCAGCAGCCCCACTAGCGGGAGTTACAATGAGCAGTTCTTC. Together with reference TRBV11-1 and TRBJ2-1, the CDR3 gives the full variable domain: EAEVAQSPRYKITEKSQAVAFWCDPISGHATLYWYRQILGQGPELLVQFQDESVVDDSQLPKDRFSAERLKGVDSTLKIQPAELGDSAMYLCASSPTSGSYNEQFFGPGTRLTVL.

This rearrangement joins TRBV19 to TRBJ1-5, with 12 bases identical to TRBD1. There are 15 residues in the CDR3. V shed 5 bases and J 7 bases; nucleotides not matched to a gene: 6. Looked up from germline, CDR1 is LNHDA and CDR2 is SQIVND (reference sequence). Written as DNA, the CDR3 is TGTGCCAGTAGTGTTGGGACAGGGGGCGGCCAGCCCCAGCATTTT. Protein sequence: CASSVGTGGGQPQHF. Together with reference TRBV19 and TRBJ1-5, the CDR3 gives the full variable domain: DGGITQSPKYLFRKEGQNVTLSCEQNLNHDAMYWYRQDPGQGLRLIYYSQIVNDFQKGDIAEGYSVSREKKESFPLTVTSAQKNPTAFYLCASSVGTGGGQPQHFGDGTRLSIL.

The genes are TRBV5-1 and TRBJ1-1; TRBD1 agrees at 7 bases. CDR3 length equals 14 residues. Trimming removed 3 bases from V and 1 base from J; junction bases left unmatched: 3. CDR1 is SGHRS and CDR2 is YFSETQ in the germline V gene. For the CDR3, the DNA is TGCGCCAGCAGCTATGGGACAGAGAACACTGAAGCTTTCTTT. Its protein is CASSYGTENTEAFF.

This chain joins TRBV20-1 and TRBJ1-2; D unclear. Trimming stripped 3 bases from V and 5 bases from J, with 7 bases between. This CDR3 has 11 residues. The germline CDR1 and CDR2 sequences are DFQATT and SNEGSKA (reference sequence). The CDR3 DNA follows: TGCAGTGCTAGTAGCCTATATGGCTACACCTTC. Residues: CSASSLYGYTF.

The chain links TRBV28 to TRBJ1-5; D possibly corresponds to TRBD1 (5 bases). With 10 bases removed from V and 6 bases from J, the gap between germline ends came to 13 bases. This CDR3 contains 12 residues. The V gene's germline CDR1 is MDHEN and CDR2 SYDVKM. The CDR3 bases are TGTGCCACGAGTGGGGCTCGTCAGCCCCAGCATTTT. Protein sequence: CATSGARQPQHF.